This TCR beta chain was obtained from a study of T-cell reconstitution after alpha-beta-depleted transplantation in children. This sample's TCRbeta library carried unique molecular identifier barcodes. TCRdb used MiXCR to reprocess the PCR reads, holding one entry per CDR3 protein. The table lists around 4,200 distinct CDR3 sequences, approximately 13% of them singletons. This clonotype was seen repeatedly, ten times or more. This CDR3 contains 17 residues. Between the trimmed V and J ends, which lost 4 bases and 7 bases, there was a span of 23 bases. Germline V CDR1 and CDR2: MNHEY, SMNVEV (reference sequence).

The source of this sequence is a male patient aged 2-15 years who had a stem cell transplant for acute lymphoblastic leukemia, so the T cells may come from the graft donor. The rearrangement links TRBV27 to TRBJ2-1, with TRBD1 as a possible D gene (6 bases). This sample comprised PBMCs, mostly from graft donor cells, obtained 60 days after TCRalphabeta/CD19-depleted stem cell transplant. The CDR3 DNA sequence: TGTGCCAGCAGTTCCACCTCCGGGCAGGGGCTAAGGAATGAGCAGTTCTTC. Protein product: CASSSTSGQGLRNEQFF.